The source of this TCR beta chain is a study of blood T cell repertoires in COVID-19. The overall study: The origin of the acute and convalescent COVID-19 samples was the United States, Italy and Spain. T cells, B-cell-depleted T cells, or PBMCs supplied cDNA or gDNA.

This clone was found a few times. Authors' processing steps: Researchers report that nucleated cell counts were estimated from reference gene primer amplification. Sequenced by immunoSEQ multiplex PCR; TCRdb stores in-frame clones only, minus some. The DNA gave D and trimming, while V, J and clone size come from that table. The table records 150,000 to 200,000 clones, approximately 86% of them present only once. The CDR3 is made up of 15 amino acids. V gave up 3 bases and J gave up 2 bases; unmatched junction bases: 3. The germline gives CDR1 SGHRS, CDR2 YFSETQ. The rearrangement joins TRBV5-1 to TRBJ1-4, with TRBD1 matching over 8 bases. The receptor was derived from a woman of 80 years or more with active or convalescent COVID-19. The sequenced material came from peripheral blood. CDR3 sequence: CASSSTGATNEKLFF. CDR3 bases: TGCGCCAGCAGCTCGACAGGGGCGACTAATGAAAAACTGTTTTTT.